The 16 T cell receptor beta chains given below trace back to one sample, sequenced in a study of blood T cell repertoires in COVID-19. Clones were read by immunoSEQ multiplex PCR, and TCRdb kept only the in-frame ones, dropping some. The sample has some 240,000 clones; roughly 88% are singletons. Sequencing was carried out using peripheral blood. These receptors originate from a woman between 70 and 85 years old with COVID-19, enrolled during active disease.

The chain joins TRBV24-1 to TRBJ1-2; D not resolved. Germline CDR1 is KGHDR and CDR2 is SFDVKD. V was shortened by 5 bases and J by 4 bases, with 16 bases between the two germline ends. This CDR3 region has 15 residues. CDR3 loop: CATSASFAGAYGYTF. DNA of the CDR3: TGTGCCACCAGTGCCAGCTTTGCGGGAGCCTATGGCTACACCTTC.

V and J are TRBV19 and TRBJ1-1; maybe TRBD1 (6 bases). The V end was cut by 6 bases, the J end by 1 base, with 15 bases between. CDR3 length: 15 amino acids. CDR1 and CDR2 from the germline V gene are LNHDA and SQIVND (reference sequence). The CDR3 DNA sequence: TGTGCCAGTAGCCTACAGGGTCCCCCGAACACTGAAGCTTTCTTT. Its translation: CASSLQGPPNTEAFF.

The J gene is TRBJ2-1, the V gene TRBV6-5; D is undetermined. Germline values: CDR1 MNHEY, CDR2 SVGAGI. V lost 4 bases and J lost 0, with 10 bases in between. The CDR3 covers 15 residues. CDR3 sequence: CASSFSGSSYNEQFF. CDR3 DNA: TGTGCCAGCAGTTTTTCAGGTAGCTCCTACAATGAGCAGTTCTTC.

This chain connects TRBV5-1 to TRBJ1-3; D remains ambiguous. The CDR3 is made up of 14 amino acids. V lost 2 bases and J lost 0, with 6 bases in between. Germline CDR1 is SGHRS and CDR2 is YFSETQ. Here the CDR3 DNA reads TGCGCCAGCAGCTTAACAACCTCTGGAAACACCATATATTTT. Amino acids: CASSLTTSGNTIYF.

This chain connects TRBV10-3 to TRBJ2-7; 9 bases fit TRBD1. With 6 bases clipped from V and 0 bases from J, the junction kept 6 bases outside the gene matches. Per germline, CDR1 ENHRY and CDR2 SYGVKD. The CDR3 sequence is 15 residues long. The CDR3 DNA sequence: TGTGCCATCAGATCCGGGACAGGGAGCTCCTACGAGCAGTACTTC. Translation gives CAIRSGTGSSYEQYF.

The gene calls are TRBV27 and TRBJ2-7, with 9 positions matching TRBD2. Germline V gives CDR1 MNHEY, CDR2 SMNVEV (reference sequence). The junction had 2 bases not matched to a gene; V was cut back by 5 bases and J by 0 bases. This CDR3 is built from 14 residues. The CDR3 sequence: CASSQLAGSYEQYF. The CDR3 region has the DNA TGTGCCAGCAGTCAACTAGCGGGCTCCTACGAGCAGTACTTC.

This clone was seen a handful of times. The gene calls are TRBV19 and TRBJ1-5, with D maybe TRBD1 (5 bases). Germline CDR1 and CDR2: LNHDA and SQIVND (reference sequence). CDR3 size: 14 residues. V was shortened by 6 bases and J by 1 base, with 10 bases between the two germline ends. This CDR3 is CASRTVSSNQPQHF. In DNA, the CDR3 is TGTGCCAGTAGGACAGTTTCGAGCAATCAGCCCCAGCATTTT. The variable domain in full, with the rest retrieved from reference TRBV19 and TRBJ1-5, is DGGITQSPKYLFRKEGQNVTLSCEQNLNHDAMYWYRQDPGQGLRLIYYSQIVNDFQKGDIAEGYSVSREKKESFPLTVTSAQKNPTAFYLCASRTVSSNQPQHFGDGTRLSIL.

The CDR3 region has the DNA TGTGCCACCAGTGACCCCGGACAGGGCCCCTATGGCTACACCTTC. Encoded protein: CATSDPGQGPYGYTF. V and J are TRBV24-1 and TRBJ1-2, with TRBD1 matching over 8 bases. The CDR3 runs 15 residues. Germline values: CDR1 KGHDR, CDR2 SFDVKD. V lost 4 bases to trimming and J lost 4 bases; unmatched junction nucleotides: 7.

The chain has TRBV5-6 and TRBJ1-1, with D possibly being TRBD1 (5 bases). The CDR3 sequence is 13 residues long. Trimming cost V 6 bases and J 1 base, with 10 bases left between them. The germline V gene has CDR1 SGHDT and CDR2 YYEEEE. The CDR3 spells CASTLQANTEAFF. DNA for the CDR3: TGTGCCAGCACCCTACAGGCGAACACTGAAGCTTTCTTT.

CDR3 sequence reads: CASSITGTSGRLGNEQFF. DNA for the CDR3: TGTGCCAGCAGTATAACCGGGACTAGCGGGAGGCTGGGTAATGAGCAGTTCTTC. The chain uses TRBV27 and TRBJ2-1; 15 bases match TRBD2. This CDR3 has 18 residues. CDR1 and CDR2 from the germline V gene are MNHEY and SMNVEV (reference sequence). V lost 5 bases and J lost 7; bases outside the gene matches: 12.

This CDR3 reads CASSPSGGHNEQFF. In DNA form, the CDR3 reads TGTGCCAGCTCACCTAGCGGGGGTCACAATGAGCAGTTCTTC. V and J are TRBV18 and TRBJ2-1; 9 bases match TRBD2. This CDR3 has 14 residues. V was clipped by 3 bases and J by 5 bases; unmatched bases: 2. Germline V lookup: CDR1 KGHSH, CDR2 LQKENI.

The chain links TRBV3-1 (or the pseudogene TRBV3-2) to TRBJ2-5, with D unclear. V shed 1 base and J shed 6 bases, with 12 bases lying between them. Germline CDR1 and CDR2: LGHDT and YNNKEL (reference sequence). The CDR3 has 14 amino acids. The CDR3 DNA reads as TGTGCCAGCAGCCAAGGCGTCAACGAAAAGACCCAGTACTTC. Translation gives CASSQGVNEKTQYF.

The CDR3 region has the DNA TGTGCCAGCTCACCACCGGCTAGCCCTCCAGGCAGTGAGCAGTTCTTC. It yields the protein CASSPPASPPGSEQFF. The chain uses TRBV18 and TRBJ2-1; maybe TRBD2 (5 bases). Looked up from germline, CDR1 is KGHSH and CDR2 is LQKENI. V lost 0 bases and J 9 bases, leaving 18 bases between the germline ends. The CDR3 loop spans 16 amino acids.

This clone is a singleton in its sample. This chain links TRBV2 with TRBJ2-7, with 7 bases fitting TRBD1. This CDR3 contains 15 residues. Looked up from germline, CDR1 is SNHLY and CDR2 is FYNNEI. The trim removed 10 bases at V and 4 bases at J, leaving 16 bases unmatched. CDR3 DNA sequence: TGTGCCACCTTACGAATAGCCGGGACAGAGTACGAGCAGTACTTC. Encoded protein: CATLRIAGTEYEQYF.

The chain carries TRBV6-5 and TRBJ2-4; tentative D call: TRBD1 (6 bases). V was shortened by 8 bases and J by 8 bases, with 16 bases between the two germline ends. The germline gives CDR1 MNHEY, CDR2 SVGAGI. The CDR3 is 13 amino acids. The CDR3 nucleotides read TGTGCCAGCGGCCGGACAGTGGCTGACATTCAGTACTTC. Translated: CASGRTVADIQYF.

The chain uses TRBV4-3 and TRBJ2-3, with D possibly TRBD2 on 5 matching bases. V was shortened by 0 bases and J by 0 bases, with 16 bases between the two germline ends. The length of the CDR3 is 18 residues. Germline V CDR1 and CDR2: LGHNA, YSLEER. The CDR3 DNA is TGCGCCAGCAGCCAAGAAGGAGCAGAGGGCCTGAGCACAGATACGCAGTATTTT. The encoded protein is CASSQEGAEGLSTDTQYF.